This T cell receptor (beta chain) was identified during a study of CD8+CD57+ T cells in acquired aplastic anemia. The wider study: Sorted CD4+ and CD8+ cells gave a mean 3.2 ug DNA, range roughly 0.18 to 27.4 ug. Overall study results and limits: Patients were compared with controls for CD8+ Simpson's diversity, and no significant difference emerged. The number of CD8+ CDR3 sequences shared by patients and controls was roughly 30.

CDR1 is MGHRA and CDR2 is YSYEKL in the germline V gene. V lost 0 bases to trimming and J lost 1 base, with 16 bases between them. CDR3 length: 18 amino acids. Genomic DNA acted as the template from which TCR beta VDJ combination and CDR3 sequence profiling were carried out. TCRdb ran MiXCR on the reads and lists one entry per CDR3 protein. The repertoire has about 160,000 distinct CDR3 sequences, around 50% of them found once; the top ten carry 2.5% to 3%. Comments on this clonotype: Its specificity is unknown.

In patients chosen for sequencing, flow cytometry had shown CD8+CD57+ cell expansion. Patients had received no therapy at the time of blood sampling. The genes are TRBV4-1 and TRBJ1-5; D may be TRBD1 (5 bases). The receptor's source is a human donor with aplastic anemia. The source material was sorted CD4+, CD8+, or CD8+CD57+ T cells (not recorded which) from PBMCs. The CDR3 DNA follows: TGCGCCAGCAGCCAAGAAGGGCCGGGGGGAGGGAGCAATCAGCCCCAGCATTTT. Amino acids: CASSQEGPGGGSNQPQHF.